The entry below describes one T cell receptor beta chain. What it binds is unknown. The data were taken from a study of Ad26.COV2.S vaccination and SARS-CoV-2 variants. Whole-study findings and limits: Placebo recipients had lower spike-specific TCR breadth than vaccine recipients. Vaccine and placebo recipients had comparable breadth of non-spike TCRs.

TCRdb's table, derived via immunoSEQ multiplex PCR, lists solely in-frame clones and lacks some. There are approximately 340,000 clones in the sample; about 92% occur only once, and about 3.8% lies in the top ten. J lost 9 bases, V lost 8 bases, and 5 bases had no gene match. This CDR3 is built from 14 residues. In germline, CDR1 is MNHNS, CDR2 SASEGT. This sequence joins TRBV6-1 and TRBJ2-1; 15 positions match TRBD2. The origin of this receptor is a human donor who had recovered from COVID-19. The sequencing here drew on peripheral blood, taken after recovery from COVID-19. In nucleotides, the CDR3 is TGTGCCAGCTGGACTAGCGGGGGGGCCGGTGAGCAGTTCTTC. Protein sequence: CASWTSGGAGEQFF.